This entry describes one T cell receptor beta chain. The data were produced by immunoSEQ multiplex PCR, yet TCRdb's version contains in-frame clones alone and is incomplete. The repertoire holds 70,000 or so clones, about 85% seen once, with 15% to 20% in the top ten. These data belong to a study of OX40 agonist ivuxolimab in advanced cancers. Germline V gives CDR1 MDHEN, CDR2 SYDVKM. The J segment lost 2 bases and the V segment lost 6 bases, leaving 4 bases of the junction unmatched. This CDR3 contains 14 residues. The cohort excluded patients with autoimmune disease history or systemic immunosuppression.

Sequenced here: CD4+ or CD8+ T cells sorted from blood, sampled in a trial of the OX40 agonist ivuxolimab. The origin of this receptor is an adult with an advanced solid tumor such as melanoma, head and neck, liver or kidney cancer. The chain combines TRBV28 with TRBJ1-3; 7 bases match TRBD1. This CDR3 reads CASRLTGPGNTIYF. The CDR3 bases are TGTGCCAGCAGGCTGACAGGGCCTGGAAACACCATATATTTT.